These T cell receptor beta chains were read from a single sample in a study of blood T cell repertoires in COVID-19. Produced via immunoSEQ multiplex PCR; TCRdb's table is partial and in-frame only. The profile shows over 45,000 clones, around 87% of them singletons. Sequenced sample: peripheral blood. The receptors come from a man aged 45-65 years with active COVID-19. Both conserved end residues are part of each CDR3. D genes are given only for firm matches. Size is omitted from some rows. Given values are once, few, many or a class for expanded clones.

>TRBV6-6|-|TRBJ1-5|-
TGTGCCAGCAAGGATCCGAGCAGGCGCAATCAGCCCCAGCATTTT
CASKDPSRRNQPQHF
>TRBV7-8|-|TRBJ2-2|TRBD1
TGTGCCAGCACCCTTAGGAGACCGGACAGGGGGTTCGCCGGGGAGCTGTTTTTT
CASTLRRPDRGFAGELFF
>TRBV14|-|TRBJ1-5|-
TGTGCCAGCAGCCAAGACAGAAATCAGCCCCAGCATTTT
CASSQDRNQPQHF
>TRBV7-8|-|TRBJ1-3|-
TGTGCCAGCAGCTTAAGGGGTGCCGGAAACACCATATATTTT
CASSLRGAGNTIYF
>TRBV30|-|TRBJ1-3|-
TGTGCCTGGAGTGTACGAGGGCCCTCTGGAAACACCATATATTTT
CAWSVRGPSGNTIYF
>TRBV2|-|TRBJ1-3|-
TGTGCCAGCAGTGGGGCCTCTGGAAACACCATATATTTT
CASSGASGNTIYF
>TRBV29-1|-|TRBJ2-7|TRBD2
TGCAGCGTGCAGCGCGGGGGGACCTACGAGCAGTACTTC
CSVQRGGTYEQYF
>TRBV12-2|-|TRBJ1-2|-
TGTGCAAGTCGCTTAGTAACCGGACAGGGACCGAACTATGGCTACACCTTC
CASRLVTGQGPNYGYTF
>TRBV29-1|-|TRBJ2-2|TRBD2
TGCAGCGTTGAAGGACAGCCGCCTAGCGGGGGGGCGAACACCGGGGAGCTGTTTTTT
CSVEGQPPSGGANTGELFF
>TRBV6-2/TRBV6-3|-|TRBJ1-5|-
TGTGCCAGCAGCTCACATCCTCAGCCCCAGCATTTT
CASSSHPQPQHF
>TRBV6-5|-|TRBJ2-3|-
TGTGCCAGCAGTTCGGAGTGGACAGATACGCAGTATTTT
CASSSEWTDTQYF
>TRBV5-1|-|TRBJ2-5|-
TGCGCCAGCAGCTCAGGAGGCGAAGAGACCCAGTACTTC
CASSSGGEETQYF
>TRBV5-6|-|TRBJ1-1|-
TGTGCCAGCAGCCCGTTACCCGACGACTTAAACACTGAAGCTTTCTTT
CASSPLPDDLNTEAFF
>TRBV4-1|once|TRBJ2-5|TRBD1
TGCGCCAGCAGCCACCTGGACAGGGGGCGAGAGACCCAGTACTTC
CASSHLDRGRETQYF
>TRBV3-1/TRBV3-2|-|TRBJ2-2|-
TGTGCCAGCAGCCAGGGCCCCCAGGGAGGCCGGGAGCTGTTTTTT
CASSQGPQGGRELFF
>TRBV5-4|-|TRBJ2-1|TRBD2
TGTGCCAGCAGCGTGGGACTAGCGTCCTACAATGAGCAGTTCTTC
CASSVGLASYNEQFF
>TRBV2|-|TRBJ1-2|TRBD1
TGTGCCAGCAGTGGCGGACAGGGGAGGTATGGCTACACCTTC
CASSGGQGRYGYTF
>TRBV29-1|-|TRBJ2-1|TRBD2
TGCAGCACTGGGGACCGGGGGGGCAATGAGCAGTTCTTC
CSTGDRGGNEQFF
>TRBV9|-|TRBJ2-3|TRBD2
TGTGCCAGCAGCGTGCTAGCGGGCACAGATACGCAGTATTTT
CASSVLAGTDTQYF
>TRBV7-2|-|TRBJ2-1|-
TGTGCCAGCAGCCTGACTTTACAGGGAGATGAGCAGTTCTTC
CASSLTLQGDEQFF
>TRBV10-2|-|TRBJ2-7|TRBD2
TGCGCCAGCAGTGAGACCGGGACTAGCTACTACGAGCAGTACTTC
CASSETGTSYYEQYF
>TRBV24-1|-|TRBJ2-1|TRBD2
TGTGCCACCAGTGATTCCGAAAGTCAGCGGGGGAGCAATGAGCAGTTCTTC
CATSDSESQRGSNEQFF
>TRBV12-3/TRBV12-4|-|TRBJ2-5|-
TGTGCCAGCAGTCCCCTCAGGCGAGAGACCCAGTACTTC
CASSPLRRETQYF
>TRBV5-4|once|TRBJ2-7|TRBD2
TGTGCCAGCAGACCGACTAGCGGGGGGCCCTACGAGCAGTACTTC
CASRPTSGGPYEQYF
>TRBV4-2|-|TRBJ1-1|-
TGTGCCAGCAGCCTCCGTCTGGCCATCTTGAACACTGAAGCTTTCTTT
CASSLRLAILNTEAFF
>TRBV7-2|-|TRBJ2-1|-
TGTGCCAGCAGCTTATCGAGCGGGCTCTACAATGAGCAGTTCTTC
CASSLSSGLYNEQFF
>TRBV7-2|-|TRBJ1-3|-
TGTGCCAGCAGCGTTAACAGGGCCGGAAACACCATATATTTT
CASSVNRAGNTIYF
>TRBV14|-|TRBJ2-3|TRBD2
TGTGCCAGCAGCCCCGCCGGACTAGCGGGAGGGCAAACGCAGTATTTT
CASSPAGLAGGQTQYF
>TRBV29-1|-|TRBJ2-3|-
TGCAGCGTGTGGGGGGTTACAGATACGCAGTATTTT
CSVWGVTDTQYF
>TRBV15|-|TRBJ1-3|-
TGTGCCACCAGCAGCACAGGGAGATTATATTTT
CATSSTGRLYF
>TRBV4-1|-|TRBJ1-3|-
TGCGCCAGCTTCGGGGGGGGAAGTGGTGGAAACACCATATATTTT
CASFGGGSGGNTIYF
>TRBV30|-|TRBJ2-1|-
TGTGCCTGGACAGCGAGCCACTACAATGAGCAGTTCTTC
CAWTASHYNEQFF
>TRBV6-5|-|TRBJ2-3|-
TGTGCCAGCAACCCCGAGGCCTGGGGCACAGATACGCAGTATTTT
CASNPEAWGTDTQYF
>TRBV7-9|-|TRBJ2-5|TRBD1
TGTGCCAGCAGCCCAGGGACAGGGCAAGAGACCCAGTACTTC
CASSPGTGQETQYF
>TRBV6-2/TRBV6-3|-|TRBJ2-3|TRBD2
TGTGCCAGCAGTTACGTTAGCGGGAGGACAGATACGCAGTATTTT
CASSYVSGRTDTQYF
>TRBV29-1|-|TRBJ2-2|-
TGCAGCGTTCCCGGGACAACGAACACCGGGGAGCTGTTTTTT
CSVPGTTNTGELFF
>TRBV6-7|-|TRBJ2-1|TRBD2
TGTGCCAGCAGTTACAGCGTTTGGGGCAGACTAGCCGCAATTTACAATGAGCAGTTCTTC
CASSYSVWGRLAAIYNEQFF
>TRBV5-1|-|TRBJ1-1|-
TGCGCCAGCAGCTTGGGGCTGGGCCCCACTGAAGCTTTCTTT
CASSLGLGPTEAFF
>TRBV6-2/TRBV6-3|-|TRBJ2-6|-
TGTGCCAGCAGTTTCCAGGGTCAGTCTGGGGCCAACGTCCTGACTTTC
CASSFQGQSGANVLTF
>TRBV7-9|-|TRBJ2-3|TRBD2
TGTGCCAGCAGCTTAGTGGCTAGCGGGAGGGCTGGTGATACGCAGTATTTT
CASSLVASGRAGDTQYF
>TRBV7-2|-|TRBJ2-1|TRBD2
TGTGCCAGCAGCCCGGCTAGCGGGGGGTACAATGAGCAGTTCTTC
CASSPASGGYNEQFF
>TRBV5-4|-|TRBJ2-1|TRBD2
TGTGCCAGCAGCTTTACTAGCGGCAATGAGCAGTTCTTC
CASSFTSGNEQFF
>TRBV7-2|-|TRBJ2-7|-
TGTGCCAGCAGCTTAGGGCGGGGAAGCTCCTACGAGCAGTACTTC
CASSLGRGSSYEQYF
>TRBV6-5|-|TRBJ1-1|-
TGTGCCAGCAGTTCCCACCCAGGCACTGAAGCTTTCTTT
CASSSHPGTEAFF
>TRBV5-1|-|TRBJ2-3|-
TGCGCCAGCAGCTTAGATGGGCACACGCAGTATTTT
CASSLDGHTQYF
>TRBV11-2|-|TRBJ2-2|TRBD2
TGTGCCAGCATCAACCCCGGGACTATCACCGGGGAGCTGTTTTTT
CASINPGTITGELFF
>TRBV18|-|TRBJ1-3|-
TGTGCCAGCTCGCGTGATCTCTCTGGAAACACCATATATTTT
CASSRDLSGNTIYF
>TRBV11-3|-|TRBJ2-1|TRBD2
TGTGCCAGCAGCTTTAGCGGGACCTACAATGAGCAGTTCTTC
CASSFSGTYNEQFF
>TRBV3-1/TRBV3-2|-|TRBJ1-2|-
TGTGCCAGCTTTGGGCGTGGGGGCCAACGCTATGGCTACACCTTC
CASFGRGGQRYGYTF
>TRBV20-1|-|TRBJ2-5|TRBD2
TGCAGTGCTAGTGTCCCACTAGCGGGGGGGCAAGAGACCCAGTACTTC
CSASVPLAGGQETQYF
>TRBV6-5|-|TRBJ1-6|-
TGTGCCAGCAGCAAGGCGACAGGAAATAATTCACCCCTCCACTTT
CASSKATGNNSPLHF
>TRBV4-1|-|TRBJ2-1|-
TGCGCCAGCAGCCAAGACCCAACCACGAGCAAATTCTTC
CASSQDPTTSKFF
>TRBV27|-|TRBJ1-5|-
TGTGCCAGCAGTTTATCTGGAGGGCGAAATGAACATTTT
CASSLSGGRNEHF
>TRBV15|-|TRBJ1-4|-
TGTGCCACCAGCGCTTCGACGGGGTCTCGGGAAAAACTGTTTTTT
CATSASTGSREKLFF
>TRBV9|-|TRBJ1-1|-
TGTGCCAGCAGCGACCCCCCGACAGGCGGGAACACTGAAGCTTTCTTT
CASSDPPTGGNTEAFF